Included here is one TCR beta chain sequence, with context. What it recognizes is unknown. The record originates from a study of identical twins. Whole-study findings and limits: For out-of-frame beta sequences, excess twin sharing was weaker. The study found excess low generation probability among twin-shared out-of-frame alpha sequences.

TCRdb processed the 5' RACE reads anew with MiXCR; each CDR3 protein has one entry. Here the sample spans some 760,000 distinct CDR3 sequences, around a sixth being singletons. The CDR3 loop spans 17 amino acids. Per germline, CDR1 KGHDR and CDR2 SFDVKD. V was pared by 4 bases and J by 2 bases, with 9 bases of the junction left unmatched. These data were also reused for a study on T cells expressing NK-cell markers.

The TCR comes from a woman between 18 and 29 years old in good health. The specimen sequenced was PBMCs. The chain has TRBV24-1 and TRBJ2-2; 7 bases are shared with TRBD1. The CDR3 DNA reads as TGTGCCACCAGTGACCCTGCGGACAGGAATAACACCGGGGAGCTGTTTTTT. This translates into CATSDPADRNNTGELFF.